Detailed here is one T cell receptor (beta chain). The antigen is undetermined. Naivety among CD8 cells was defined by CD45RO negativity and positive CCR7 selection, thereby excluding terminally differentiated effector memory CD45RA+ cells. Healthy HIV-negative adults without recent acute infections or vaccinations served as donors. TCRdb's copy holds only in-frame clones and misses some; the assay was immunoSEQ multiplex PCR. The table has about 680,000 clones, about 92% seen once; the top ten hold about a quarter. These data come from a study of shared clonotypes between healthy human individuals. Study-wide points: Sampling involved blood alone; tissue repertoires likely differ. Sequencing depth was expected to influence donor clonotype sharing. Naive subsets generally had larger estimated richness than memory subsets.

The CDR3 covers 13 residues. The V gene's germline CDR1 is KGHSH and CDR2 LQKENI. Trimming took 8 bases from V and 3 from J; bases not matched to a gene: 6. This receptor was obtained from a man between 25 and 39 years old in good health. This chain connects TRBV18 to TRBJ2-7; 8 bases match TRBD2. The source material was naive CD8+ T cells sorted from blood. The DNA for the CDR3 is TGTGCCAGCCGAGCGGGAGAGTACTACGAGCAGTACTTC. Protein: CASRAGEYYEQYF.